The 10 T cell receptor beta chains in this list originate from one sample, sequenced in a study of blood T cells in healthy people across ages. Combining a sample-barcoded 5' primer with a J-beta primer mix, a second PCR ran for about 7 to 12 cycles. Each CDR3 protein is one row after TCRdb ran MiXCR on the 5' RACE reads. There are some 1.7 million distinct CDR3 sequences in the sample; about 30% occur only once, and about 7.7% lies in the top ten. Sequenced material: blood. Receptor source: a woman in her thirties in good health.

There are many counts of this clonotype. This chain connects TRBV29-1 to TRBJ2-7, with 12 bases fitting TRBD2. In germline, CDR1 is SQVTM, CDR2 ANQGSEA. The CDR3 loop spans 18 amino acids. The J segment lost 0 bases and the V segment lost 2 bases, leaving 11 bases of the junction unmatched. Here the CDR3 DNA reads TGCAGCGTTGAATCTTCTTGGACTAGCGGGGCGAGCTCCTACGAGCAGTACTTC. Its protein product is CSVESSWTSGASSYEQYF.

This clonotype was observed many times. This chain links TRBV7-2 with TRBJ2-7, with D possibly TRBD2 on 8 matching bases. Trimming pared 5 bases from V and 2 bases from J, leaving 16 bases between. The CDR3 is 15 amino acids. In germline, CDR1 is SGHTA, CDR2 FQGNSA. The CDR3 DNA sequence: TGTGCCAGCAGCCGGGGGGGGACAGCCGCCTACGAGCAGTACTTC. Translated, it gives CASSRGGTAAYEQYF.

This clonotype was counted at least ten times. The CDR3 loop reads CASSPGTQETQYF. The CDR3 nucleotides read TGTGCCAGCTCCCCGGGGACCCAAGAGACCCAGTACTTC. The chain employs TRBV18 and TRBJ2-5; possibly TRBD1 or TRBD2 for D (5 bases each). Trimming removed 6 bases from V and 1 base from J, with 9 bases in between. This CDR3 has 13 residues. In germline, CDR1 is KGHSH, CDR2 LQKENI. The variable domain in full, completed from reference TRBV18 and TRBJ2-5, reads NAGVMQNPRHLVRRRGQEARLRCSPMKGHSHVYWYRQLPEEGLKFMVYLQKENIIDESGMPKERFSAEFPKEGPSILRIQQVVRGDSAAYFCASSPGTQETQYFGPGTRLLVL.

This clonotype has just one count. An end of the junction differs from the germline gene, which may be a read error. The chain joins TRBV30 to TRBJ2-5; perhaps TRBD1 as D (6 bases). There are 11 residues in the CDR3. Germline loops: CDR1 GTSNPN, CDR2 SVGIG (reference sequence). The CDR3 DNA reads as TGCGCCTTCCGGGACAACGACAAGCAGTACTTC. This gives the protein CAFRDNDKQYF.

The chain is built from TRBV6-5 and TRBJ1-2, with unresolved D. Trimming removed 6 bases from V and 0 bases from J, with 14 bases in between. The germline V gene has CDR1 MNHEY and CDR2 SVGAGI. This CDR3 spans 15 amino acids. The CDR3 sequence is CASRLAPETNYGYTF. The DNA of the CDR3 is TGTGCCAGCAGACTAGCTCCGGAAACTAACTATGGCTACACCTTC.

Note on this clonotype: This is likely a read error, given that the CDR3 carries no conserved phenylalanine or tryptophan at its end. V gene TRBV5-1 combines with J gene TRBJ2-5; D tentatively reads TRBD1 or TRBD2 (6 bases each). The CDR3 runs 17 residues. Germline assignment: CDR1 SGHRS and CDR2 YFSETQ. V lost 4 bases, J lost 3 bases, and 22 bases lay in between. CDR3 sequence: CASSPQEGGRSEETQYV. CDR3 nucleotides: TGCGCCAGCAGCCCCCAGGAGGGGGGCCGCTCGGAAGAGACCCAGTACGTC.

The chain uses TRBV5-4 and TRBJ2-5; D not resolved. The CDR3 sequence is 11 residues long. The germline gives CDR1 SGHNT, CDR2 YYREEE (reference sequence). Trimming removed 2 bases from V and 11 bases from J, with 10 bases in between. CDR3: CASSFKVEQYF. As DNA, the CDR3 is TGTGCCAGCAGCTTTAAAGTAGAGCAGTACTTC.

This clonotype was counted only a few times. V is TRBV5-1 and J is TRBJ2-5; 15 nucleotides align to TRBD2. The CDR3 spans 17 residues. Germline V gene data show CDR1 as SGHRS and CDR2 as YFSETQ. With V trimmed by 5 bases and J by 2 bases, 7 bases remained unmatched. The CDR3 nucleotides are TGCGCCAGCAGATCCGGACTAGCGGGAGGGCGGCAAGAGACCCAGTACTTC. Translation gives CASRSGLAGGRQETQYF.

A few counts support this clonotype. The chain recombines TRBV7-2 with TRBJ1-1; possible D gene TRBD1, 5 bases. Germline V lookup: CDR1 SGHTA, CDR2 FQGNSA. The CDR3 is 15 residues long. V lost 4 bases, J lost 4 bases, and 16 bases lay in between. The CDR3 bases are TGTGCCAGCAGCTCATTACAGGTTGTGGGCACTGAAGCTTTCTTT. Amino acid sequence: CASSSLQVVGTEAFF.

In nucleotides, the CDR3 is TGTGCCAGCAGCCAAGATTTGGAGGCAAACAAACTGTTTTTT. The encoded protein is CASSQDLEANKLFF. This chain links TRBV3-1 with TRBJ1-4; no clear D gene. CDR1 and CDR2 (germline): LGHDT, YNNKEL (reference sequence). V was pared by 0 bases and J by 11 bases, with 13 bases between. The CDR3 covers 14 residues.